This T cell receptor (beta chain) was documented in a study of PD-L1 blockade in urothelial cancer. Study overall: Blood samples had a median of 141,255 T cells.

Germline CDR1 reads LGHNT; CDR2 reads FRNRAP. The CDR3 has 15 amino acids. The V end was cut by 7 bases, the J end by 3 bases, with 18 bases between. Time point specified: pretreatment peripheral blood. Assay used: immunoSEQ multiplex PCR; TCRdb lists only in-frame clones, some missing. The table lists roughly 52,000 clones, more than 80% of them singletons. The sequence was obtained from a man aged 45-60 years with urothelial cancer. The genes are TRBV12-5 and TRBJ1-1; D is uncertain. The sequenced sample was PBMCs, obtained around atezolizumab (anti-PD-L1) treatment. The CDR3 is CASALGGKKDTEAFF. The CDR3 DNA sequence: TGTGCTAGTGCTTTAGGAGGGAAGAAGGACACTGAAGCTTTCTTT.